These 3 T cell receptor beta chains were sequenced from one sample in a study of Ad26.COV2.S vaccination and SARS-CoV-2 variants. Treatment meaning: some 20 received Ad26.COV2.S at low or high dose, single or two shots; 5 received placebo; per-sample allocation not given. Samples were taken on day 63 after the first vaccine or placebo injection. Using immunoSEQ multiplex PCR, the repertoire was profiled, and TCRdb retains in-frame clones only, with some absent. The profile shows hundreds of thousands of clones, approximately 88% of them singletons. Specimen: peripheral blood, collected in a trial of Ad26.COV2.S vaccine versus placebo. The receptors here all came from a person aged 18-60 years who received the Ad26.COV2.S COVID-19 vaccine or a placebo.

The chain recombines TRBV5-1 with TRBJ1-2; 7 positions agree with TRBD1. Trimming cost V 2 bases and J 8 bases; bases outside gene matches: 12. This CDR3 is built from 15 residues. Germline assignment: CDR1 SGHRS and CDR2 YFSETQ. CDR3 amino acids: CASSLYRGGVEGYTF. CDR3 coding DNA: TGCGCCAGCAGCTTATACAGGGGTGGCGTGGAGGGCTACACCTTC. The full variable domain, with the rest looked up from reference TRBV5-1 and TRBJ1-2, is KAGVTQTPRYLIKTRGQQVTLSCSPISGHRSVSWYQQTPGQGLQFLFEYFSETQRNKGNFPGRFSGRQFSNSRSEMNVSTLELGDSALYLCASSLYRGGVEGYTFGSGTRLTVV.

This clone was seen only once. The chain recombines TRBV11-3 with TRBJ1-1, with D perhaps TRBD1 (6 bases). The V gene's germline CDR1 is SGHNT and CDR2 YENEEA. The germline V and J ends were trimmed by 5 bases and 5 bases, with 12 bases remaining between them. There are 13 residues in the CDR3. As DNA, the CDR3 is TGTGCCAGCAGCATTTACAGGGAGACTGAAGCTTTCTTT. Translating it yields CASSIYRETEAFF.

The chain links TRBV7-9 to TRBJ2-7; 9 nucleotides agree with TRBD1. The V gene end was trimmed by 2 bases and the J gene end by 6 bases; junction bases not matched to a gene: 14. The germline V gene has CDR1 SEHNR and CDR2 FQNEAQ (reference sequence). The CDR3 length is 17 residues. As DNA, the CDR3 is TGTGCCAGCAGCTTAAGGTCCGCGGACAGGGGTCGGGTCGAGCAGTACTTC. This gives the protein CASSLRSADRGRVEQYF.